Here is one TCR beta chain with its context. Its matching antigen is unknown. The data belong to a study of CD8 T cells in ankylosing spondylitis. Regarding the study as a whole: Significant enrichment of disease-linked clones was reportedly seen in matched ankylosing spondylitis synovial fluid.

MiXCR was run by TCRdb on the 5' RACE reads, yielding one entry per CDR3 protein. The table includes 150,000 to 200,000 distinct CDR3 sequences, 13% detected once. This TCR was recovered from a female donor with ankylosing spondylitis or in good health (not recorded which). Sequencing was carried out using blood, either unsorted or a sorted T cell fraction (not recorded which).

DNA for the CDR3: TGTGCCAGCAGTTACGGGGCGGGCCGGCTAGCTGAAGCTTTCTTT. Its protein product is CASSYGAGRLAEAFF. The rearrangement uses TRBV6-5 and TRBJ1-1, with a possible D match to TRBD1 (5 bases). Germline loops: CDR1 MNHEY, CDR2 SVGAGI. Deletions cut 2 bases from V and 6 bases from J, with 16 bases between. The CDR3 length is 15 residues.